This T cell receptor (beta chain) was retrieved from a study of T-cell memory formation after mild COVID-19. Study information: Largely donor-specific TCR clusters were found. Findings and caveats of the study: Whereas later expanders leaned CD4+, clones contracting day 15 to 85 showed a balanced CD4/CD8 makeup. The main location of contracting CD4+ clones was CM and EM, and that of contracting CD8+ clones was EMRA.

Concerning this clonotype: Its cognate antigen is unknown.

Germline V gives CDR1 SGHRS, CDR2 YFSETQ. The CDR3 runs to 15 residues. Trimming pared 1 base from V and 7 bases from J, leaving 17 bases between. Amplification by 5'RACE using constant-segment primers produced TCR alpha and TCR beta cDNA libraries that carried sample barcodes and UMIs. TCRdb re-analysed the 5' RACE reads in MiXCR, keeping a single row per CDR3 protein. In the table there are about half a million distinct CDR3 sequences, roughly 18% of which are singletons. V and J are TRBV5-1 and TRBJ1-2; D perhaps matches TRBD1 (6 bases). The origin of this receptor is an adult woman who had mild COVID-19 (a few samples of this study predate the infection). Cell type and time point are not known. Source material: PBMCs or a T cell subset sorted from them (not recorded which). CDR3 sequence: CASSLTTGGGFGYTF. Here the CDR3 DNA reads TGCGCCAGCAGCTTGACGACGGGAGGGGGTTTTGGCTACACCTTC.